This record concerns one T cell receptor (beta chain) sequence. Authors' data handling: Quantification of nucleated cells was approximated via reference gene primer amplification. Data came from immunoSEQ multiplex PCR; TCRdb stores just in-frame clones and leaves some out. V and J calls plus clone size are reproduced from that table; the DNA served to infer D and trimming. The sample yields under 300,000 clones, roughly 81% seen once. With 5 bases removed from V and 6 bases from J, the gap between germline ends came to 20 bases. Germline V gene lookup returns CDR1 SEHNR and CDR2 FQNEAQ (reference sequence). This CDR3 spans 15 amino acids. These data are taken from a study of blood T cell repertoires in COVID-19. Overall study: T cells, B-cell-depleted T cells, or PBMCs provided the cDNA or gDNA that served as material.

Membership in each cohort depended on participant-reported clinical history. Participants classified as exposed had met a COVID-19 case within 2 weeks before study entry. This receptor was identified in a woman aged 50 to 60 who had been exposed to COVID-19. Sequenced input: PBMCs or T cells enriched from blood (not recorded which). V gene TRBV7-9 combines with J gene TRBJ2-7, with D possibly matching TRBD2 (5 bases). The DNA for the CDR3 is TGTGCCAGCAGCCACCGGACGGAAGGGAGAGGCGAGCAGTACTTC. As protein: CASSHRTEGRGEQYF.